The rows below give T cell receptor beta chains drawn from one sample of a study of cytomegalovirus exposure and HLA in healthy donors. Data came from immunoSEQ multiplex PCR; TCRdb stores just in-frame clones and leaves some out. The top ten hold 1.6% of the sample, which has about 190,000 clones, roughly 80% seen once. The sample taken for sequencing was PBMCs. The receptors shown here come from a young woman in good health and CMV-seronegative. The CDR3 runs from the conserved cysteine through the conserved F or W. A D gene is named only where the DNA matches it firmly. Clone size, where shown, is once, few, many, or a class for clones that have expanded.

j_call | d_call | clone_size | v_call | cdr3_nt | cdr3_aa
TRBJ2-6 | . | . | TRBV11-3 | TGTGCCAGCAGCTTAGGGGGACACCTCTCTGGGGCCAACGTCCTGACTTTC | CASSLGGHLSGANVLTF
TRBJ2-3 | . | . | TRBV6-5 | TGTGCCAGCAGTAAAACTAGTAACACAGATACGCAGTATTTT | CASSKTSNTDTQYF
TRBJ2-6 | TRBD1 | . | TRBV29-1 | TGCAGCGTTGCCGGGACAGATAACTCTGGGGCCAACGTCCTGACTTTC | CSVAGTDNSGANVLTF
TRBJ1-1 | . | . | TRBV6-1 | TGTGCCAGCAGCGGGGGGGTGTCGTACACTGAAGCTTTCTTT | CASSGGVSYTEAFF
TRBJ2-7 | TRBD1 | . | TRBV5-6 | TGTGCCAGCGAGGAGGGACAGGGGGCTTACGAGCAGTACTTC | CASEEGQGAYEQYF
TRBJ2-1 | . | . | TRBV6-6 | TGTGCCAGCAGTTTCCCGTCCCTCCCCCGCAATGAGCAGTTCTTC | CASSFPSLPRNEQFF
TRBJ1-1 | TRBD1 | . | TRBV5-5 | TGTGCCAGCAGCTTGGGACAGGGGAGGTACGCTGAAGCTTTCTTT | CASSLGQGRYAEAFF
TRBJ2-7 | . | . | TRBV27 | TGTGCCAGCACCTCGGGACTTACCTACGAGCAGTACTTC | CASTSGLTYEQYF
TRBJ1-1 | TRBD1 | . | TRBV4-2 | TGTGCCAGCAGCAACCCGGGACAGGGGCCCAGCACTGAAGCTTTCTTT | CASSNPGQGPSTEAFF
TRBJ2-7 | . | . | TRBV11-2 | TGTGCCAGCAGCTTAGTGCCAGGCATCCCCGAGCAGTACTTC | CASSLVPGIPEQYF
TRBJ1-1 | . | . | TRBV7-9 | TGTGCCAGCAGCTTAAGAGAGGCTGAAGCTTTCTTT | CASSLREAEAFF
TRBJ1-1 | TRBD1 | . | TRBV28 | TGTGCCAGCAAACTCCCCGGGACAGCTAACACTGAAGCTTTCTTT | CASKLPGTANTEAFF
TRBJ2-3 | . | . | TRBV19 | TGTGCCAGTAGTCCGACTGGCACAGATACGCAGTATTTT | CASSPTGTDTQYF
TRBJ2-1 | TRBD2 | . | TRBV6-5 | TGTGCCAGCAGTTCGGGGACTAGCGGGCGGAGGAATGAGCAGTTCTTC | CASSSGTSGRRNEQFF
TRBJ2-7 | TRBD2 | . | TRBV15 | TGTGCCACCAGCAGAGTTGCGGGGGGTTACTACGAGCAGTACTTC | CATSRVAGGYYEQYF
TRBJ1-2 | . | . | TRBV28 | TGTGCCAGCAGTTTATGGGGGGCTGACTATGGCTACACCTTC | CASSLWGADYGYTF
TRBJ1-1 | . | . | TRBV29-1 | TGCAGCGTTGAATTATTCGGGCAGGGGTCCACTGAAGCTTTCTTT | CSVELFGQGSTEAFF
TRBJ2-1 | . | . | TRBV10-3 | TGTGCCATCGGCGGGAATGAGCAGTTCTTC | CAIGGNEQFF
TRBJ2-1 | . | . | TRBV7-2 | TGTGCCAGCAGCTACCCCCTGACAGGAGGCAATGAGCAGTTCTTC | CASSYPLTGGNEQFF
TRBJ2-4 | TRBD1 | few | TRBV9 | TGTGCCAGCAGCGCCGGGACAGGGATAACCAAAAACATTCAGTACTTC | CASSAGTGITKNIQYF
TRBJ1-2 | TRBD1 | . | TRBV7-9 | TGTGCCAGCAGCTCCCAACGGGACAGGGGGATTGGCTACACCTTC | CASSSQRDRGIGYTF
TRBJ2-5 | TRBD2 | once | TRBV9 | TGTGCCAGCAGCGTAGGGGCTAGCGGGAGGGCCGCTCTCGAGACCCAGTACTTC | CASSVGASGRAALETQYF